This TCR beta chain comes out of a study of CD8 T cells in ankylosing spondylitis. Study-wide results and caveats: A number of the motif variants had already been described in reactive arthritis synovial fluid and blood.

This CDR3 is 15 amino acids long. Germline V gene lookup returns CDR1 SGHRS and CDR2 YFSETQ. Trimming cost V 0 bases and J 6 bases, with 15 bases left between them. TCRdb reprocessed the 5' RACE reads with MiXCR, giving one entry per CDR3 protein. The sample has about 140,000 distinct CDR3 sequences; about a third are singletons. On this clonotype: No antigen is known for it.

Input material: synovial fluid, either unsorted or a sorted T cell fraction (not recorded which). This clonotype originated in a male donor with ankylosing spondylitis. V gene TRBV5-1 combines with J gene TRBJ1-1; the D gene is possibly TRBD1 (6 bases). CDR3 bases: TGCGCCAGCAGCTTGGCTTTTAACAGGGCGGCTGAAGCTTTCTTT. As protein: CASSLAFNRAAEAFF. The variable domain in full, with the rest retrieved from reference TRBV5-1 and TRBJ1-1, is KAGVTQTPRYLIKTRGQQVTLSCSPISGHRSVSWYQQTPGQGLQFLFEYFSETQRNKGNFPGRFSGRQFSNSRSEMNVSTLELGDSALYLCASSLAFNRAAEAFFGQGTRLTVV.